The 29 T cell receptor beta chains in this list originate from one sample, sequenced in a study of shared clonotypes between healthy human individuals. Naive CD8 cells comprised CD45RO-negative, CCR7-positively selected cells, excluding terminally differentiated effector memory CD45RA+ cells. Sequencing was performed with immunoSEQ multiplex PCR; in TCRdb, only in-frame clones are kept and a portion is missing. Of about 700,000 clones listed, about 91% are singletons. Sample: naive CD8+ T cells sorted from blood. The origin of the receptors is a man aged 25 to 40 in good health.

The V call is TRBV18, the J call TRBJ1-1; a weak D match, TRBD1 (5 bases). V was shortened by 4 bases and J by 6 bases, with 12 bases between the two germline ends. The CDR3 extends over 13 amino acids. The germline V gene has CDR1 KGHSH and CDR2 LQKENI. CDR3 in amino acids: CASSRDAFSEAFF. CDR3 in DNA: TGTGCCAGCTCACGGGACGCCTTTTCTGAAGCTTTCTTT.

This clone was picked up one time. The CDR3 spells CASSEFSGFNEQFF. DNA of the CDR3: TGTGCCAGCAGTGAGTTCTCGGGGTTCAATGAGCAGTTCTTC. This chain connects TRBV2 to TRBJ2-1; D may be TRBD2 (5 bases). CDR3 length: 14 amino acids. V was cut by 3 bases and J by 6 bases, with 12 bases left in between. Germline CDR1 reads SNHLY; CDR2 reads FYNNEI.

In this sample, this clone turned up a few times. In the same sample, other DNA sequences code for this CDR3. The chain uses TRBV7-9 and TRBJ2-5; TRBD1 is a possible D gene (6 bases). Trimming left V 3 bases short and J 2 bases short, with 7 bases between. Looked up from germline, CDR1 is SEHNR and CDR2 is FQNEAQ (reference sequence). CDR3 length equals 13 residues. The CDR3 is CASSLQGQETQYF. CDR3 in DNA: TGTGCCAGCAGCTTGCAGGGGCAAGAGACCCAGTACTTC.

CDR3 protein: CASSQGLAEKLFF. DNA of the CDR3: TGCGCCAGCAGCCAAGGGCTTGCTGAAAAACTGTTTTTT. The rearrangement joins TRBV4-1 to TRBJ1-4, with D unresolved. There are 13 residues in the CDR3. Per the germline V gene, CDR1 is MGHRA and CDR2 is YSYEKL. V lost 1 base and J lost 7, with 7 bases in between.

This rearrangement joins TRBV7-6 to TRBJ2-1, with a tentative D call TRBD1 (6 bases). This CDR3 comprises 15 residues. CDR1 is SGHVS and CDR2 is FNYEAQ in the germline V gene. With 11 bases removed from V and 2 bases from J, the gap between germline ends came to 19 bases. CDR3 sequence (DNA): TGTGCCTTGGGCCGGGACAACTCCCCCTACAATGAGCAGTTCTTC. Translating gives CALGRDNSPYNEQFF.

The rearrangement joins TRBV6-1 to TRBJ2-1; 7 bases line up with TRBD1. The CDR3 has 17 residues. The germline V gene has CDR1 MNHNS and CDR2 SASEGT. Trimming cost V 2 bases and J 5 bases; bases outside gene matches: 12. This chain's CDR3 is CASSEFPGRGSHNEQFF. Written as DNA, the CDR3 is TGTGCCAGCAGTGAATTTCCAGGCAGGGGGTCGCACAATGAGCAGTTCTTC.

The gene calls are TRBV18 and TRBJ2-1; D is unresolved. The germline V gene has CDR1 KGHSH and CDR2 LQKENI. V shed 0 bases and J shed 5 bases, with 8 bases lying between them. There are 14 residues in the CDR3. The CDR3 loop reads CASSPPDSNNEQFF. CDR3 DNA sequence: TGTGCCAGCTCACCACCGGATTCTAACAATGAGCAGTTCTTC.

The gene calls are TRBV29-1 and TRBJ2-7, with D unresolved. The V gene lost 5 bases and the J gene lost 2 bases, with 10 bases spanning the gap. This CDR3 spans 12 amino acids. Germline V gene sequence: CDR1 SQVTM, CDR2 ANQGSEA. The CDR3 DNA reads as TGCAGCGTTAAGGGCAGGCCCTACGAGCAGTACTTC. Amino acid sequence: CSVKGRPYEQYF.

The chain is built from TRBV14 and TRBJ2-5, with 12 bases aligning to TRBD2. V gave up 0 bases and J gave up 3 bases; unmatched junction bases: 11. Germline CDR1 is SGHDN and CDR2 is FVKESK. This CDR3 contains 19 residues. CDR3 sequence: CASSQDLTSGRGLEETQYF. The CDR3 DNA follows: TGTGCCAGCAGCCAAGATTTGACTAGCGGGAGAGGACTTGAAGAGACCCAGTACTTC.

V usage is TRBV7-7 and J usage is TRBJ2-2; a possible D gene is TRBD2 (5 bases). This CDR3 spans 18 amino acids. V was pared by 5 bases and J by 0 bases, with 19 bases between. Per the germline V gene, CDR1 is SSHAT and CDR2 is FNYEAQ (reference sequence). CDR3 protein: CASSPIPVGVANTGELFF. The CDR3 bases are TGTGCCAGCAGCCCCATCCCAGTGGGAGTGGCGAACACCGGGGAGCTGTTTTTT. Based on the CDR3 plus reference TRBV7-7 and TRBJ2-2, the full variable domain is GAGVSQSPRYKVTKRGQDVTLRCDPISSHATLYWYQQALGQGPEFLTYFNYEAQPDKSGLPSDRFSAERPEGSISTLTIQRTEQRDSAMYRCASSPIPVGVANTGELFFGEGSRLTVL.

The V gene is TRBV7-9, the J gene TRBJ2-1, with D unresolved. The CDR3 is 17 residues long. From germline, CDR1 is SEHNR and CDR2 FQNEAQ (reference sequence). Between the trimmed V and J ends, which lost 5 bases and 9 bases, there was a span of 26 bases. CDR3 region: CASSTDAPQWGYGEQFF. CDR3 in DNA: TGTGCCAGCAGCACCGACGCCCCCCAGTGGGGATACGGTGAGCAGTTCTTC.

The chain has TRBV7-3 and TRBJ2-1; D gene uncertain. Germline CDR1 reads SGHTA; CDR2 reads FQGTGA. V lost 2 bases to trimming and J lost 9 bases, with 11 bases between them. The CDR3 has 13 residues. The CDR3 loop reads CASSLENGFEQFF. CDR3 nucleotides: TGTGCCAGCAGCTTAGAGAATGGGTTTGAGCAGTTCTTC. Full variable domain (outside the CDR3, taken from reference TRBV7-3 and TRBJ2-1): GAGVSQTPSNKVTEKGKYVELRCDPISGHTALYWYRQSLGQGPEFLIYFQGTGAADDSGLPNDRFFAVRPEGSVSTLKIQRTERGDSAVYLCASSLENGFEQFFGPGTRLTVL.

The chain links TRBV7-9 to TRBJ1-3, with no clear D. The CDR3 is 14 residues long. Between the trimmed V and J ends, which lost 5 bases and 4 bases, there was a span of 12 bases. Looked up from germline, CDR1 is SEHNR and CDR2 is FQNEAQ (reference sequence). This CDR3 is CASSPDRRGNTIYF. CDR3 DNA: TGTGCCAGCAGCCCAGACCGACGGGGAAACACCATATATTTT.

The rearrangement links TRBV5-5 to TRBJ2-1; no clear D gene. V lost 6 bases, J lost 4 bases, and 14 bases lay in between. Germline CDR1 SGHKS, CDR2 YYEKEE (reference sequence). This CDR3 is 14 amino acids long. CDR3 DNA sequence: TGTGCCAGCACCCTACCGGCGTGGTACAATGAGCAGTTCTTC. Its translation: CASTLPAWYNEQFF.

This clone was recorded a few times. The chain uses TRBV27 and TRBJ2-7; the D call may be TRBD1 or TRBD2 (6 bases each). CDR3 length: 15 amino acids. Germline CDR1 reads MNHEY; CDR2 reads SMNVEV (reference sequence). V was pared by 2 bases and J by 3 bases, with 14 bases between. The CDR3 here is CASSLRGALSYEQYF. CDR3 in DNA: TGTGCCAGCAGTTTAAGGGGGGCACTAAGCTACGAGCAGTACTTC.

A few counts support this clone. The chain carries TRBV7-9 and TRBJ1-3; 7 bases map to TRBD1. Per the germline V gene, CDR1 is SEHNR and CDR2 is FQNEAQ (reference sequence). The junction had 11 bases not matched to a gene; V was cut back by 2 bases and J by 7 bases. The CDR3 has 16 amino acids. In DNA, the CDR3 is TGTGCCAGCAGCTTACTGACAGGGAAGGGGGCGAACACCATATATTTT. It translates to CASSLLTGKGANTIYF.

The chain employs TRBV5-5 and TRBJ1-1, with D unclear. Looked up from germline, CDR1 is SGHKS and CDR2 is YYEKEE (reference sequence). CDR3 size: 16 residues. V was clipped by 5 bases and J by 0 bases, with 17 bases between them. CDR3 in DNA: TGTGCCAGCAGTGATACAGCGGTGTGGGTGAACACTGAAGCTTTCTTT. Protein product: CASSDTAVWVNTEAFF.

This clone was detected only once. This same CDR3 is encoded by further DNA sequences in the sample. This sequence joins TRBV7-9 and TRBJ1-1; D is possibly TRBD1 (5 bases). The germline CDR1 and CDR2 sequences are SEHNR and FQNEAQ (reference sequence). This CDR3 has 15 residues. V was trimmed by 0 bases and J by 2 bases, leaving 10 bases between them. This CDR3 is CASSLARTGNTEAFF. CDR3 bases: TGTGCCAGCAGCTTAGCGCGAACAGGTAACACTGAAGCTTTCTTT.

The chain couples TRBV7-2 to TRBJ2-2; 13 bases match TRBD2. Trimming at V came to 5 bases and at J to 7 bases, leaving 7 bases not matched to a gene. CDR1 is SGHTA, CDR2 FQGNSA, per germline. The CDR3 covers 16 residues. The CDR3 loop is CASSTGLAGPNGELFF. In DNA, the CDR3 is TGTGCCAGCAGCACGGGACTAGCGGGACCCAACGGGGAGCTGTTTTTT.

V gene TRBV10-2 combines with J gene TRBJ1-4; 9 bases align to TRBD1. Germline trimming cut 6 bases from V and 8 bases from J; bases unmatched to any gene: 10. The germline V gene encodes CDR1 WSHSY and CDR2 SAAADI. The CDR3 loop spans 15 amino acids. The CDR3 region is CASSPRDRAQEKLFF. The DNA of the CDR3 is TGCGCCAGCAGCCCCCGGGACAGGGCCCAGGAAAAACTGTTTTTT.

In its sample, this clone was seen once. In nucleotides, the CDR3 is TGTGCCAGCAGTTTATTTTTGATGGGACTAGCGGGGAACAATGAGCAGTTCTTC. Translating it yields CASSLFLMGLAGNNEQFF. The J gene is TRBJ2-1, the V gene TRBV27; 13 nucleotides line up with TRBD2. Germline lookup yields CDR1 MNHEY and CDR2 SMNVEV (reference sequence). The CDR3 loop spans 18 amino acids. Trimming at V came to 1 base and at J to 5 bases, leaving 8 bases not matched to a gene.

This rearrangement joins TRBV7-8 to TRBJ2-7; 12 bases are shared with TRBD2. The CDR3 runs 18 residues. Trimming removed 0 bases from V and 6 bases from J; junction bases left unmatched: 12. Germline V gives CDR1 SGHVS, CDR2 FQNEAQ. The CDR3: CASSLARTMTSGSSEQYF. Written as DNA, the CDR3 is TGTGCCAGCAGCTTAGCGCGAACTATGACTAGCGGGAGCTCCGAGCAGTACTTC.

This clone appeared once. The chain recombines TRBV19 with TRBJ1-2; 8 nucleotides match TRBD1. The CDR3 consists of 17 residues. Germline CDR1 reads LNHDA; CDR2 reads SQIVND (reference sequence). V lost 1 base, J lost 5 bases, and 12 bases stayed unmatched. CDR3 protein: CASSIGQGPTARYGYTF. CDR3 coding DNA: TGTGCCAGTAGTATAGGACAGGGGCCCACGGCGCGATATGGCTACACCTTC.

Details on this clone: Distinct nucleotide sequences in the sample also encode this CDR3. V and J are TRBV27 and TRBJ2-1, with no clear D. CDR3 length: 11 amino acids. Trimming left V 10 bases short and J 7 bases short, with 11 bases between. The germline gives CDR1 MNHEY, CDR2 SMNVEV (reference sequence). CDR3 DNA: TGTGCCACAACGACGGGTAATGAGCAGTTCTTC. This encodes CATTTGNEQFF.

The gene calls are TRBV4-1 and TRBJ2-1; D gene ambiguous. This CDR3 contains 13 residues. V shed 0 bases and J shed 8 bases, with 8 bases lying between them. Germline V gene lookup returns CDR1 MGHRA and CDR2 YSYEKL. CDR3 in amino acids: CASSQDDVHEQFF. As DNA, the CDR3 is TGCGCCAGCAGCCAAGATGATGTGCATGAGCAGTTCTTC.

The chain recombines TRBV6-5 with TRBJ1-1; TRBD1 matches 8 bases. This CDR3 is 15 amino acids long. CDR1 MNHEY and CDR2 SVGAGI come from the germline V gene. V shed 2 bases, J shed 1 base, and the junction held 3 bases outside the gene matches. The CDR3 DNA is TGTGCCAGCAGTTACCAGGGGGCGAGGAACACTGAAGCTTTCTTT. Protein product: CASSYQGARNTEAFF.

This clone occurred once. In DNA form, the CDR3 reads TGTGCCAGCACCACAGGGTCTGGGAATCAGCCCCAGCATTTT. Translated, it gives CASTTGSGNQPQHF. The chain recombines TRBV2 with TRBJ1-5; D possibly corresponds to TRBD1 (6 bases). The V end lost 7 bases, the J end lost 4 bases, and 14 bases lay between the germline ends. The CDR3 has 14 residues. Germline-derived CDR1 and CDR2 are SNHLY and FYNNEI.

V is TRBV6-6 and J is TRBJ1-1; no clear D gene. The ends were cut back, 5 bases at V and 8 bases at J, with 12 bases in the middle. The germline gives CDR1 MNHNY, CDR2 SVGAGI (reference sequence). This CDR3 region has 12 residues. CDR3 region: CASSQSLGEAFF. CDR3 in DNA: TGTGCCAGCAGTCAATCACTGGGAGAAGCTTTCTTT.

V and J are TRBV11-1 and TRBJ2-3, with D hard to call. The CDR3 runs 15 residues. Germline assignment: CDR1 SGHAT and CDR2 FQDESV (reference sequence). V was shortened by 2 bases and J by 3 bases, with 12 bases between the two germline ends. The DNA of the CDR3 is TGTGCCAGCAGCTTAATCGTTCAGGCTACAGATACGCAGTATTTT. It is translated as CASSLIVQATDTQYF.